The 2 T cell receptor beta chains given below trace back to one sample, sequenced in a study of blood T cell repertoires in COVID-19. Profiling relied on immunoSEQ multiplex PCR, and the TCRdb table lists in-frame clones only, not all of them. Of some 330,000 clones listed, more than 90% were seen once; the top ten hold approximately 18%. Sequenced material: PBMCs or T cells enriched from blood (not recorded which). All receptors derive from a woman aged 30 to 39 who had recovered from COVID-19.

The rearrangement links TRBV6-1 to TRBJ1-1, with D perhaps TRBD1 (6 bases). This CDR3 has 15 amino acids. V was shortened by 3 bases and J by 4 bases, with 15 bases between the two germline ends. Germline CDR1 reads MNHNS; CDR2 reads SASEGT. The CDR3 protein is CASSEGGGWGTEAFF. CDR3 nucleotide sequence: TGTGCCAGCAGTGAGGGGGGGGGCTGGGGCACTGAAGCTTTCTTT.

This clone was seen only once. The chain uses TRBV2 and TRBJ2-5, with D possibly being TRBD2 (7 bases). This CDR3 is 16 amino acids long. Trimming removed 3 bases from V and 5 bases from J, with 19 bases in between. Germline values: CDR1 SNHLY, CDR2 FYNNEI. DNA for the CDR3: TGTGCCAGCAGTGACCCAATGGGCAGGGGAGGGGAGACCCAGTACTTC. Translation gives CASSDPMGRGGETQYF. The whole variable domain, remainder taken from reference TRBV2 and TRBJ2-5, is EPEVTQTPSHQVTQMGQEVILRCVPISNHLYFYWYRQILGQKVEFLVSFYNNEISEKSEIFDDQFSVERPDGSNFTLKIRSTKLEDSAMYFCASSDPMGRGGETQYFGPGTRLLVL.